Below, 30 T cell receptor beta chains from the same sample are listed, as sequenced in a study of blood T cell repertoires in COVID-19. TCRdb's copy holds only in-frame clones and misses some; the assay was immunoSEQ multiplex PCR. The sample consists of about 130,000 clones, roughly 90% of them appearing once. The sequencing sample was made of peripheral blood. These receptors were taken from an elderly woman with acute or convalescent COVID-19.

This rearrangement joins TRBV3-1 (or the pseudogene TRBV3-2) to TRBJ2-7; TRBD1 aligns across 8 bases. The CDR3 loop spans 16 amino acids. Germline V CDR1 and CDR2: LGHDT, YNNKEL (reference sequence). With V trimmed by 1 base and J by 1 base, 6 bases remained unmatched. This CDR3 is CASSQGQGLRSYEQYF. CDR3 DNA sequence: TGTGCCAGCAGCCAAGGACAGGGGCTGAGGTCCTACGAGCAGTACTTC.

The chain combines TRBV5-6 with TRBJ2-2, with a weak D call TRBD2 (5 bases). Per germline, CDR1 SGHDT and CDR2 YYEEEE. Trimming left V 1 base short and J 6 bases short, with 16 bases between. The CDR3 contains 16 residues. The CDR3 DNA sequence: TGTGCCAGCAGCTTGCAGGACTTAGCTGGACCCGGGGAGCTGTTTTTT. It translates to CASSLQDLAGPGELFF.

As regards this clone: In the same sample, other DNA sequences code for this CDR3. This chain joins TRBV6-5 and TRBJ2-5; 8 bases align to TRBD1. Germline V gives CDR1 MNHEY, CDR2 SVGAGI. V lost 2 bases to trimming and J lost 1 base; unmatched junction nucleotides: 0. The CDR3 spans 14 residues. For the CDR3, the DNA is TGTGCCAGCAGTTACGGGACAGGCCAAGAGACCCAGTACTTC. Its translation is CASSYGTGQETQYF.

This chain links TRBV6-1 with TRBJ2-3; 13 bases match TRBD2. Losses at the gene ends were 3 bases for V and 3 bases for J; bases not matched to a gene: 6. Germline V lookup: CDR1 MNHNS, CDR2 SASEGT. This CDR3 is 17 amino acids long. DNA for the CDR3: TGTGCCAGCAGTGAGGTATGGACTAGCGGGAGTACAGATACGCAGTATTTT. Residues: CASSEVWTSGSTDTQYF.

The chain couples TRBV6-5 to TRBJ2-5; 9 bases are shared with TRBD2. With V trimmed by 2 bases and J by 4 bases, 5 bases remained unmatched. Germline values: CDR1 MNHEY, CDR2 SVGAGI. The CDR3 spans 15 residues. The chain's CDR3 is CASSYIAGEGETQYF. The CDR3, as DNA: TGTGCCAGCAGTTACATAGCGGGAGAAGGAGAGACCCAGTACTTC.

To note about this clone: Other DNA sequences in the same sample also yield this CDR3. V gene TRBV6-6 combines with J gene TRBJ1-2, with D perhaps TRBD1 (6 bases). This CDR3 contains 13 residues. Germline CDR1 is MNHNY and CDR2 is SVGAGI (reference sequence). The V gene lost 4 bases and the J gene lost 4 bases, with 10 bases spanning the gap. Here the CDR3 DNA reads TGTGCCAGCAGTTCCCAGGGGATCTATGGCTACACCTTC. It yields the protein CASSSQGIYGYTF.

This rearrangement joins TRBV9 to TRBJ2-4; maybe TRBD1 (5 bases). From germline, CDR1 is SGDLS and CDR2 YYNGEE. V was shortened by 3 bases and J by 6 bases, with 13 bases between the two germline ends. This CDR3 has 14 residues. Here the CDR3 reads CASSERTSTNIQYF. The DNA of the CDR3 is TGTGCCAGCAGCGAGAGGACAAGCACAAACATTCAGTACTTC.

The chain is built from TRBV6-5 and TRBJ2-1; a weak D match, TRBD2 (5 bases). The CDR3 sequence is 13 residues long. Germline V gene sequence: CDR1 MNHEY, CDR2 SVGAGI. Trimming stripped 0 bases from V and 7 bases from J, with 7 bases between. In DNA form, the CDR3 reads TGTGCCAGCAGTTACTCGGAGGATAATGAGCAGTTCTTC. The encoded protein is CASSYSEDNEQFF.

V usage is TRBV6-5 and J usage is TRBJ1-1; weak D call: TRBD1 (6 bases). V lost 7 bases, J lost 8 bases, and 11 bases lay in between. This CDR3 spans 11 amino acids. Germline V gene sequence: CDR1 MNHEY, CDR2 SVGAGI. The CDR3 sequence: CASTAGTEAFF. DNA of the CDR3: TGTGCCAGCACCGCTGGGACAGAAGCTTTCTTT.

The chain carries TRBV5-1 and TRBJ1-4; D remains ambiguous. The CDR3 spans 13 residues. V lost 2 bases to trimming and J lost 5 bases, with 7 bases between them. Germline assignment: CDR1 SGHRS and CDR2 YFSETQ. CDR3 protein: CASSFPENEKLFF. CDR3 bases: TGCGCCAGCAGCTTCCCGGAGAATGAAAAACTGTTTTTT. Filled out from reference TRBV5-1 and TRBJ1-4, the complete variable domain reads KAGVTQTPRYLIKTRGQQVTLSCSPISGHRSVSWYQQTPGQGLQFLFEYFSETQRNKGNFPGRFSGRQFSNSRSEMNVSTLELGDSALYLCASSFPENEKLFFGSGTQLSVL.

The V gene is TRBV11-1, the J gene TRBJ2-7; the match to TRBD2 covers 11 bases. CDR1 is SGHAT and CDR2 is FQDESV in the germline V gene (reference sequence). The CDR3 extends over 17 amino acids. V lost 0 bases to trimming and J lost 3 bases; unmatched junction nucleotides: 7. The CDR3 region is CASSLASTSGIDYEQYF. In DNA form, the CDR3 reads TGTGCCAGCAGCTTAGCCTCGACTAGCGGGATTGACTACGAGCAGTACTTC.

This chain uses TRBV19 with TRBJ1-1; D ambiguous. The V gene lost 7 bases and the J gene lost 0 bases, with 12 bases spanning the gap. From germline, CDR1 is LNHDA and CDR2 SQIVND (reference sequence). CDR3 size: 14 residues. CDR3 in amino acids: CASMTANMNTEAFF. CDR3 nucleotide sequence: TGTGCCAGTATGACTGCGAACATGAACACTGAAGCTTTCTTT.

This chain joins TRBV10-2 and TRBJ2-7, with a tentative D call TRBD2 (7 bases). V lost 2 bases and J 3 bases, leaving 17 bases between the germline ends. CDR1 and CDR2 (germline): WSHSY, SAAADI. This CDR3 has 16 residues. The CDR3 here is CASSEPPGGQNYEQYF. The CDR3 coding sequence is TGCGCCAGCAGTGAGCCTCCCGGGGGGCAAAACTACGAGCAGTACTTC.

The gene calls are TRBV6-2 or TRBV6-3 and TRBJ1-4; D gene uncertain. The V and J ends lost 6 bases and 6 bases respectively, with 20 bases between them. CDR1 is MNHEY and CDR2 is SVGEGT in the germline V gene. The CDR3 spans 16 residues. CDR3 nucleotide sequence: TGTGCCAGCAGCCGGGCGGGGAACGGTGTGGATGAAAAACTGTTTTTT. Translated, it gives CASSRAGNGVDEKLFF.

This clone was counted a single time. This chain connects TRBV29-1 to TRBJ2-5; D is possibly TRBD1 (6 bases). Trimming shortened V by 5 bases and J by 5 bases, and 21 bases separated the two germline ends. This CDR3 is built from 15 residues. Germline CDR1 reads SQVTM; CDR2 reads ANQGSEA. The CDR3 sequence: CSVPPQGLPSETQYF. In DNA, the CDR3 is TGCAGCGTTCCGCCCCAGGGGCTTCCTTCGGAGACCCAGTACTTC.

Written as DNA, the CDR3 is TGTGCCAGCAGCCCGGACAGGGGCGGCTACACCTTC. Encoded protein: CASSPDRGGYTF. V is TRBV2 and J is TRBJ1-2; 9 nucleotides agree with TRBD1. There are 12 residues in the CDR3. The junction had 4 bases not matched to a gene; V was cut back by 6 bases and J by 8 bases. Germline V gene data show CDR1 as SNHLY and CDR2 as FYNNEI.

The J gene is TRBJ2-2, the V gene TRBV6-2 or TRBV6-3, with D possibly being TRBD2 (6 bases). CDR3 length: 15 residues. The germline CDR1 and CDR2 sequences are MNHEY and SVGEGT. Trimming cost V 5 bases and J 0 bases, with 10 bases left between them. CDR3 coding DNA: TGTGCCAGCAGTCCCACGGGGGCGAACACCGGGGAGCTGTTTTTT. Its translation is CASSPTGANTGELFF.

The genes are TRBV15 and TRBJ1-6; no reliable D call. V was clipped by 1 base and J by 6 bases, with 13 bases between them. Germline V gene data show CDR1 as LNHNV and CDR2 as YYDKDF (reference sequence). The CDR3 runs 16 residues. CDR3 loop: CATSRASGGINSPLHF. CDR3 nucleotides: TGTGCCACCAGCAGAGCTAGCGGCGGTATTAATTCACCCCTCCACTTT.

The chain uses TRBV6-1 and TRBJ1-1; possible D gene TRBD1, 5 bases. With 0 bases removed from V and 1 base from J, the gap between germline ends came to 15 bases. Germline V lookup: CDR1 MNHNS, CDR2 SASEGT. The CDR3 covers 17 residues. CDR3 nucleotides: TGTGCCAGCAGTGAAGCATTTGGGGTGGGGGGGAACACTGAAGCTTTCTTT. Translation gives CASSEAFGVGGNTEAFF.

This clone showed up just once. This chain joins TRBV28 and TRBJ1-5, with D possibly being TRBD1 (5 bases). Trimming shortened V by 5 bases and J by 4 bases, and 15 bases separated the two germline ends. The germline CDR1 and CDR2 sequences are MDHEN and SYDVKM. CDR3 length: 15 amino acids. In DNA, the CDR3 is TGTGCCAGCAGTACCCCTGACAGAGAGAATCAGCCCCAGCATTTT. Translation gives CASSTPDRENQPQHF.

The chain uses TRBV5-4 and TRBJ2-7, with 7 bases identical to TRBD1. Trimming cost V 0 bases and J 1 base; bases outside gene matches: 4. Germline V gene lookup returns CDR1 SGHNT and CDR2 YYREEE (reference sequence). This CDR3 contains 15 residues. CDR3 coding DNA: TGTGCCAGCAGCTTGGCCCGACAGGGATCCTACGAGCAGTACTTC. It yields the protein CASSLARQGSYEQYF.

The rearrangement joins TRBV9 to TRBJ2-7, with 7 nucleotides matching TRBD1. This CDR3 spans 14 amino acids. The J segment lost 2 bases and the V segment lost 4 bases, leaving 6 bases of the junction unmatched. The germline V gene has CDR1 SGDLS and CDR2 YYNGEE. The CDR3 loop is CASSPQGKPYEQYF. Here the CDR3 DNA reads TGTGCCAGCAGCCCACAGGGGAAACCCTACGAGCAGTACTTC. Looking up the rest from reference TRBV9 and TRBJ2-7 gives the full variable domain: DSGVTQTPKHLITATGQRVTLRCSPRSGDLSVYWYQQSLDQGLQFLIQYYNGEERAKGNILERFSAQQFPDLHSELNLSSLELGDSALYFCASSPQGKPYEQYFGPGTRLTVT.

The chain links TRBV2 to TRBJ2-7; D is unclear. Trimming pared 2 bases from V and 5 bases from J, leaving 10 bases between. The CDR3 has 13 amino acids. The germline V gene has CDR1 SNHLY and CDR2 FYNNEI. The CDR3 is CASSELVFDEQYF. The CDR3 DNA reads TGTGCCAGCAGTGAACTTGTTTTCGACGAGCAGTACTTC.

The V gene is TRBV18, the J gene TRBJ2-5; a weak D match, TRBD2 (7 bases). CDR1 KGHSH and CDR2 LQKENI come from the germline V gene. With 6 bases removed from V and 4 bases from J, the gap between germline ends came to 15 bases. CDR3 length: 14 amino acids. The CDR3 spells CASSPSGGRETQYF. Written as DNA, the CDR3 is TGTGCCAGCTCGCCTTCCGGGGGGCGAGAGACCCAGTACTTC.

This rearrangement joins TRBV7-2 to TRBJ1-2; D ambiguous. Germline loops: CDR1 SGHTA, CDR2 FQGNSA. This CDR3 region has 13 residues. V lost 2 bases and J 2 bases, leaving 6 bases between the germline ends. The CDR3 here is CASSLPGNYGYTF. CDR3 coding DNA: TGTGCCAGCAGCTTACCCGGGAACTATGGCTACACCTTC.

About this clone itself: An end of the junction differs from the germline gene, which may be a read error. V is TRBV20-1 and J is TRBJ2-7; TRBD1 matches at 7 bases. Germline CDR1 is DFQATT and CDR2 is SNEGSKA (reference sequence). CDR3 length equals 10 residues. The CDR3 nucleotides read TGCAGTGCTACTACCGGGACAGAGGTTTTC. Translation gives CSATTGTEVF.

This clone has just a few counts. The chain combines TRBV14 with TRBJ2-5; unclear D gene. The CDR3 has 12 residues. Trimming left V 1 base short and J 7 bases short, with 7 bases between. The V gene's germline CDR1 is SGHDN and CDR2 FVKESK. The CDR3 DNA reads TGTGCCAGCAGCCAAGTCGGTGGGACCCAGTACTTC. This translates into CASSQVGGTQYF.

The chain uses TRBV7-9 and TRBJ1-3; D not resolved. The length of the CDR3 is 13 residues. Trimming removed 2 bases from V and 4 bases from J, with 6 bases in between. CDR1 SEHNR and CDR2 FQNEAQ come from the germline V gene (reference sequence). The CDR3: CASSLRLGNTIYF. CDR3 coding DNA: TGTGCCAGCAGCTTACGACTGGGAAACACCATATATTTT.

This sequence joins TRBV4-3 and TRBJ1-4; D remains unclear. The germline gives CDR1 LGHNA, CDR2 YSLEER. The CDR3 spans 13 residues. V lost 0 bases, J lost 7 bases, and 6 bases lay in between. CDR3 region: CASSQELFEKLFF. The CDR3 region has the DNA TGCGCCAGCAGCCAAGAACTGTTTGAAAAACTGTTTTTT.

The chain joins TRBV3-1 (or the pseudogene TRBV3-2) to TRBJ2-3, with 9 nucleotides matching TRBD2. The V gene end was trimmed by 1 base and the J gene end by 0 bases; junction bases not matched to a gene: 2. Germline CDR1 is LGHDT and CDR2 is YNNKEL (reference sequence). This CDR3 region has 16 residues. The CDR3 loop reads CASSQVTSGSTDTQYF. The CDR3 coding sequence is TGTGCCAGCAGCCAAGTTACTAGCGGGAGCACAGATACGCAGTATTTT.